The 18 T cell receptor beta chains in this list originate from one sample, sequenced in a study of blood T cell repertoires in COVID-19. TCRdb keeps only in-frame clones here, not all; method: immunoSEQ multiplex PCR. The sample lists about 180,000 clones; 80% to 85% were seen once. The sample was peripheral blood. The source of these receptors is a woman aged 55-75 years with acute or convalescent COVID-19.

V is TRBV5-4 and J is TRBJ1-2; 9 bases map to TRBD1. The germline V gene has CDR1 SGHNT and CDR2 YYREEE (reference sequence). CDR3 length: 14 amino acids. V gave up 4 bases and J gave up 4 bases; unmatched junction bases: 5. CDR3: CASSRETGGYGYTF. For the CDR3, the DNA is TGTGCCAGCAGCCGCGAGACAGGGGGCTATGGCTACACCTTC.

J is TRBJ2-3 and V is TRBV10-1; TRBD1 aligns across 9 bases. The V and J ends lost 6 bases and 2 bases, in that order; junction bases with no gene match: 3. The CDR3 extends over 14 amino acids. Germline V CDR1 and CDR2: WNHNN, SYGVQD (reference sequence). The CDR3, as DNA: TGCGCCAGCAGCGGGACAGGGACCACAGATACGCAGTATTTT. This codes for CASSGTGTTDTQYF.

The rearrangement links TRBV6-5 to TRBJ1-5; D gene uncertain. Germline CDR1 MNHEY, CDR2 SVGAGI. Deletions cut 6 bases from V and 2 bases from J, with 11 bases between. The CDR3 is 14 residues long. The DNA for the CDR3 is TGTGCCAGCAGCGTTTCACCGGGCAATCAGCCCCAGCATTTT. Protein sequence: CASSVSPGNQPQHF.

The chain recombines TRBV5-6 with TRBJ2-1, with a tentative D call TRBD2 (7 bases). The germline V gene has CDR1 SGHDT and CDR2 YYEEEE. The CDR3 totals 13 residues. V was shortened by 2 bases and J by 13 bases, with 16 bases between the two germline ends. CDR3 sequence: CASSFRRGGHQFF. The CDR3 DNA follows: TGTGCCAGCAGCTTTAGGAGGGGGGGCCATCAGTTCTTC.

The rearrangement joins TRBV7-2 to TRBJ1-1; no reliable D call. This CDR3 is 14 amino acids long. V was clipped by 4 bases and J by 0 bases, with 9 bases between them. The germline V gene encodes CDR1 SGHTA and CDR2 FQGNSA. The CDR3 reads CASSSFLMNTEAFF. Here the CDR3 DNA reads TGTGCCAGCAGCTCCTTTCTTATGAACACTGAAGCTTTCTTT.

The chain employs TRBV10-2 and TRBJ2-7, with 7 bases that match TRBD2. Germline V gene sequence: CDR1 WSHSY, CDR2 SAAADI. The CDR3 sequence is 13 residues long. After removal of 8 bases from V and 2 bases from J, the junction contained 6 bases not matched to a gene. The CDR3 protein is CASCQGLPYEQYF. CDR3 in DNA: TGCGCCAGCTGTCAGGGACTACCCTACGAGCAGTACTTC.

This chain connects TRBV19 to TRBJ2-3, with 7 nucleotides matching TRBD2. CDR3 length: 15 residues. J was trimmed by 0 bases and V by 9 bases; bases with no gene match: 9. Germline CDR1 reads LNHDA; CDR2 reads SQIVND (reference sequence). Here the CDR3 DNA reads TGTGCCAGCATGGGGGGGTCCGCTAGCACAGATACGCAGTATTTT. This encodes CASMGGSASTDTQYF. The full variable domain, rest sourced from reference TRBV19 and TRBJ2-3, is DGGITQSPKYLFRKEGQNVTLSCEQNLNHDAMYWYRQDPGQGLRLIYYSQIVNDFQKGDIAEGYSVSREKKESFPLTVTSAQKNPTAFYLCASMGGSASTDTQYFGPGTRLTVL.

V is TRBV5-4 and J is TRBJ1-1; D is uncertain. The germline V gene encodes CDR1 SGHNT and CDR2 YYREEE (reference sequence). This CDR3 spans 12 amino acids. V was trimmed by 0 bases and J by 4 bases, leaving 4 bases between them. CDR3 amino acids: CASSLGSTEAFF. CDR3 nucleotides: TGTGCCAGCAGCTTGGGGAGCACTGAAGCTTTCTTT. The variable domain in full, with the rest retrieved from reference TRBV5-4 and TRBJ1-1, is ETGVTQSPTHLIKTRGQQVTLRCSSQSGHNTVSWYQQALGQGPQFIFQYYREEENGRGNFPPRFSGLQFPNYSSELNVNALELDDSALYLCASSLGSTEAFFGQGTRLTVV.

CDR3 amino acids: CASSFEGRISGANVLTF. The CDR3 DNA reads as TGTGCCAGCAGCTTTGAGGGTCGAATCTCTGGGGCCAACGTCCTGACTTTC. This chain links TRBV5-4 with TRBJ2-6; a possible D gene is TRBD2 (5 bases). The V end was cut by 2 bases, the J end by 0 bases, with 12 bases between. This CDR3 is built from 17 residues. Germline CDR1 SGHNT, CDR2 YYREEE (reference sequence).

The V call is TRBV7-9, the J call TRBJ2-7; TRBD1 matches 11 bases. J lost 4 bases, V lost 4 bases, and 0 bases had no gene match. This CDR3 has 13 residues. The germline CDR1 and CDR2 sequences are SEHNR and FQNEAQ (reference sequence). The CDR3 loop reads CASSWDRGYEQYF. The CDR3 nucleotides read TGTGCCAGCAGCTGGGACAGGGGGTACGAGCAGTACTTC.

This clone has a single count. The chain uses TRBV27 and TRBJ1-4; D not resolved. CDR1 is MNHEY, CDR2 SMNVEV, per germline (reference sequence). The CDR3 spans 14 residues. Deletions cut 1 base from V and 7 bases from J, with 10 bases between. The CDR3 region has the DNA TGTGCCAGCAGTTTATACGGGGTGGGTGAAAAACTGTTTTTT. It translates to CASSLYGVGEKLFF.

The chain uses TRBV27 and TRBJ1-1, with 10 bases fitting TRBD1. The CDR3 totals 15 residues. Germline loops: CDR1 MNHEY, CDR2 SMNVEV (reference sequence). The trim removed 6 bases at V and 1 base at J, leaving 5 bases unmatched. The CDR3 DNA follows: TGTGCCAGCAGGGGGGACAGGGGTCCGAACACTGAAGCTTTCTTT. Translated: CASRGDRGPNTEAFF.

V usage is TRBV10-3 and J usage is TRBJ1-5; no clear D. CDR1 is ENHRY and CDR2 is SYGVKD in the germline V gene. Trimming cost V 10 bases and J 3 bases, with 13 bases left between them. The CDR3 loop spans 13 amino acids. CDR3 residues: CATTAGINQPQHF. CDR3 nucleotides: TGTGCCACCACCGCCGGGATCAATCAGCCCCAGCATTTT.

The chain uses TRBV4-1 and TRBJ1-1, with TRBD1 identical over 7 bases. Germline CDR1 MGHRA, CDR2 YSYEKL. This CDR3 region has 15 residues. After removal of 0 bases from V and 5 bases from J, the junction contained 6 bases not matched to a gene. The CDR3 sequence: CASSQEQGRKTEAFF. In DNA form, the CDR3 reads TGCGCCAGCAGCCAAGAACAGGGGAGGAAAACTGAAGCTTTCTTT.

DNA of the CDR3: TGCGCCAGCAGCCACGGCGGACAGCAAGAGACCCAGTACTTC. Its protein product is CASSHGGQQETQYF. This chain connects TRBV5-1 to TRBJ2-5; perhaps TRBD1 as D (6 bases). Germline loops: CDR1 SGHRS, CDR2 YFSETQ. The CDR3 runs to 14 residues. With 4 bases removed from V and 2 bases from J, the gap between germline ends came to 12 bases.

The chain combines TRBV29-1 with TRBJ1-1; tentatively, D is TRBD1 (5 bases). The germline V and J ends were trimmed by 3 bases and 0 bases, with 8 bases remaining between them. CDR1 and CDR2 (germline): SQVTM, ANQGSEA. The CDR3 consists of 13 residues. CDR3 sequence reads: CSVESGLNTEAFF. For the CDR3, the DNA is TGCAGCGTTGAGTCAGGGCTGAACACTGAAGCTTTCTTT. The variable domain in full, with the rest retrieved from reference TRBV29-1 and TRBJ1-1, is SAVISQKPSRDICQRGTSLTIQCQVDSQVTMMFWYRQQPGQSLTLIATANQGSEATYESGFVIDKFPISRPNLTFSTLTVSNMSPEDSSIYLCSVESGLNTEAFFGQGTRLTVV.

CDR3 DNA: TGTGCCAGCAGCGTAGCTACGGGAGGAGGAGGCCGGGGACAAGAGACCCAGTACTTC. Its translation: CASSVATGGGGRGQETQYF. This rearrangement joins TRBV9 to TRBJ2-5; 7 nucleotides line up with TRBD2. V shed 0 bases and J 2 bases; nucleotides not matched to a gene: 16. CDR1 and CDR2 from the germline V gene are SGDLS and YYNGEE. CDR3 size: 19 residues.

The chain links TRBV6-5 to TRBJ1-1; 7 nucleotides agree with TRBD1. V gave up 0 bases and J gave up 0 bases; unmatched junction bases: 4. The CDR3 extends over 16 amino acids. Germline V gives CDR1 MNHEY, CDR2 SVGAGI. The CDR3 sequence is CASSYSSRGVNTEAFF. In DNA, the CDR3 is TGTGCCAGCAGTTACTCCAGCAGGGGGGTGAACACTGAAGCTTTCTTT.